Listed below are T cell receptor beta chains from one sample, sequenced in a study of blood T cell repertoires in COVID-19. Sequencing used immunoSEQ multiplex PCR; TCRdb keeps in-frame clones, though not all of them. The sample consists of roughly 300,000 clones, around 85% of them appearing once. Sequences were obtained from PBMCs or T cells enriched from blood (not recorded which). The receptors come from a woman aged 45-65 years who had recovered from COVID-19. The CDR3 runs from the conserved cysteine through the conserved F or W. Fields, in order: V gene, J gene, CDR3 length, clone size, CDR3 protein. Clone size appears in some rows only: once, few, many, or a class for an expanded clone.

TRBV29-1	TRBJ2-7	12	NA	CSARQGTYEQYF
TRBV5-1	TRBJ1-1	15	NA	CASSALQGSNTEAFF
TRBV10-2	TRBJ2-7	14	NA	CASSGSGRAYEQYF
TRBV2	TRBJ2-3	15	NA	CASSEQGLGTDTQYF
TRBV27	TRBJ2-7	14	NA	CASSARVSLYEQYF
TRBV14	TRBJ2-3	14	few	CASSQGTAANTQYF
TRBV18	TRBJ1-1	15	NA	CASSPPKGLGTEAFF
TRBV28	TRBJ2-5	13	once	CASRPTGRETQYF
TRBV19	TRBJ1-6	12	NA	CASSLRGSPLHF
TRBV10-2	TRBJ1-4	15	once	CASRSEGVTNEKLFF
TRBV18	TRBJ2-1	13	few	CASSPTTVNEQFF
TRBV29-1	TRBJ1-1	13	NA	CSVVYGMNTEAFF
TRBV2	TRBJ2-3	19	NA	CASSAGRLGAGGSTDTQYF
TRBV6-6	TRBJ1-3	15	NA	CASRFEGAFGNTIYF
TRBV5-8	TRBJ2-1	13	NA	CASRGRGLNEQFF
TRBV28	TRBJ2-7	15	NA	CASSLLGTGAYEQYF
TRBV2	TRBJ1-2	15	NA	CASSALGTGRYGYTF
TRBV5-1	TRBJ2-7	18	NA	CASSQTLTWASGIYEQYF
TRBV12-3/TRBV12-4	TRBJ2-7	12	few	CASSHDSYEQYF
TRBV9	TRBJ2-7	14	NA	CASSAKDPADEQYF
TRBV5-1	TRBJ2-7	14	NA	CASSLERVDYEQYF
TRBV10-1	TRBJ2-7	13	NA	CASSEQPHYEQYF
TRBV19	TRBJ1-5	16	once	CASIKTGGNSNQPQHF
TRBV5-6	TRBJ2-5	16	NA	CASSTGTSGSWGTQYF